These 8 T cell receptor beta chains share one sample of origin, sequenced in a study of shared clonotypes between healthy human individuals. Assay: immunoSEQ multiplex PCR; the TCRdb copy retains only in-frame clones and omits some. The data show more than 2,000,000 clones, more than 80% seen once. The sequenced material came from naive CD4+ T cells from PBMCs. Documented subset: CD45RA+ positively selected. These receptors all stem from a young man in good health. Some clones in this sample may be carry-over from other donors' samples.

CDR3 in amino acids: CASSLKAADYGYTF. The CDR3 DNA is TGCGCCAGCAGCCTGAAGGCGGCAGACTATGGCTACACCTTC. This chain uses TRBV4-1 with TRBJ1-2, with no clear D. CDR3 length equals 14 residues. CDR1 and CDR2 (germline): MGHRA, YSYEKL. V was cut by 4 bases and J by 3 bases, with 12 bases left in between.

The rearrangement links TRBV5-6 to TRBJ1-4; D not certain. CDR1 and CDR2 (germline): SGHDT, YYEEEE. The CDR3 totals 15 residues. Trimming took 5 bases from V and 0 from J, leaving 11 bases between them. Written as DNA, the CDR3 is TGTGCCAGCAGTTACCGGACCCCAACTAATGAAAAACTGTTTTTT. Amino acid sequence: CASSYRTPTNEKLFF.

This clone has just one count. The chain links TRBV28 to TRBJ2-3; D gene ambiguous. CDR3 length equals 12 residues. V shed 6 bases and J shed 6 bases, with 10 bases lying between them. Germline values: CDR1 MDHEN, CDR2 SYDVKM. The chain's CDR3 is CASRWLGDTQYF. CDR3 sequence (DNA): TGTGCCAGCAGATGGCTTGGGGATACGCAGTATTTT.

The rearrangement links TRBV5-1 to TRBJ2-2, with D perhaps matching TRBD1 or TRBD2 (5 bases each). The germline CDR1 and CDR2 sequences are SGHRS and YFSETQ. The CDR3 sequence is 14 residues long. Trimming shortened V by 3 bases and J by 4 bases, and 10 bases separated the two germline ends. CDR3: CASSSRDLTGELFF. In DNA, the CDR3 is TGCGCCAGCAGCTCCCGGGACCTCACCGGGGAGCTGTTTTTT.

This chain links TRBV5-6 with TRBJ2-4; possibly TRBD1 for D (7 bases). The CDR3 is made up of 15 amino acids. The ends were cut back, 4 bases at V and 0 bases at J, with 11 bases in the middle. Per the germline V gene, CDR1 is SGHDT and CDR2 is YYEEEE. In DNA, the CDR3 is TGTGCCAGCAGCGCGGGACAGCTAGCCAAAAACATTCAGTACTTC. Translated, it gives CASSAGQLAKNIQYF.

The rearrangement uses TRBV15 and TRBJ1-4; 8 bases agree with TRBD1. J gave up 7 bases and V 5 bases, and 9 bases lay outside the gene matches. The CDR3 totals 15 residues. CDR1 LNHNV and CDR2 YYDKDF come from the germline V gene (reference sequence). The CDR3 reads CATSLKTGVGEKLFF. The CDR3 region has the DNA TGTGCCACCAGCCTAAAGACAGGGGTGGGTGAAAAACTGTTTTTT.

This clone was picked up one time. DNA for the CDR3: TGTGCCAGCAGTATCCAGGGGGCGGCTCAATACTTC. This translates into CASSIQGAAQYF. The chain couples TRBV28 to TRBJ2-4, with 8 positions matching TRBD1. Germline lookup yields CDR1 MDHEN and CDR2 SYDVKM. This CDR3 is 12 amino acids long. Trimming at V came to 5 bases and at J to 16 bases, leaving 10 bases not matched to a gene.

The chain joins TRBV7-2 to TRBJ2-5; 11 positions agree with TRBD2. Germline CDR1 SGHTA, CDR2 FQGNSA. The CDR3 has 16 residues. V lost 5 bases and J lost 4; bases outside the gene matches: 9. CDR3 sequence reads: CASSPRLAGRSETQYF. As DNA, the CDR3 is TGTGCCAGCAGCCCTCGACTAGCGGGACGGTCAGAGACCCAGTACTTC.